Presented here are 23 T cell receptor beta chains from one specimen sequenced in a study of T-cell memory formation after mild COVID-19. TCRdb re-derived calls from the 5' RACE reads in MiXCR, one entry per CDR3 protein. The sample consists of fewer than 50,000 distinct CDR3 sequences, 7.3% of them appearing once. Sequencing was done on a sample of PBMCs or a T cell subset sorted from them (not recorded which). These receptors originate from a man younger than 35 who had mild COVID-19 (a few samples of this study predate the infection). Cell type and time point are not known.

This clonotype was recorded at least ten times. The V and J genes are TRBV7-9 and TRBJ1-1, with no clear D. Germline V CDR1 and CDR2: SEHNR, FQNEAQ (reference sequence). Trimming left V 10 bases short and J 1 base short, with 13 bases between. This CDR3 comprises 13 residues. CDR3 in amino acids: CATSGPGNTEAFF. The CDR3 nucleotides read TGTGCCACCTCTGGCCCGGGGAACACTGAAGCTTTCTTT.

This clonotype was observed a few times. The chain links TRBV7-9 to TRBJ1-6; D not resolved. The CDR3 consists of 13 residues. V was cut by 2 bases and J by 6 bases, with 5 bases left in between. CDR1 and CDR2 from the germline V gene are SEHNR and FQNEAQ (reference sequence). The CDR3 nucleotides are TGTGCCAGCAGCTTAAACCTTAATTCACCCCTCCACTTT. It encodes CASSLNLNSPLHF.

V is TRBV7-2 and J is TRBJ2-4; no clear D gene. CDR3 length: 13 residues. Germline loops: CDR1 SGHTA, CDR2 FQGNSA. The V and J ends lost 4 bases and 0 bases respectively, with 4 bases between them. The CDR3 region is CASSSLAKNIQYF. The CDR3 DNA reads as TGTGCCAGCAGCTCCCTAGCCAAAAACATTCAGTACTTC.

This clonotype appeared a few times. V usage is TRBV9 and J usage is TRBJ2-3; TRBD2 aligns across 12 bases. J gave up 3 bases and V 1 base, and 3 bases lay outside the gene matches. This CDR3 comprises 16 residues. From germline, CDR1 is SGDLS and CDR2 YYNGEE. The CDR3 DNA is TGTGCCAGCAGCGTATCGACTAGCGGGGGTACAGATACGCAGTATTTT. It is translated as CASSVSTSGGTDTQYF.

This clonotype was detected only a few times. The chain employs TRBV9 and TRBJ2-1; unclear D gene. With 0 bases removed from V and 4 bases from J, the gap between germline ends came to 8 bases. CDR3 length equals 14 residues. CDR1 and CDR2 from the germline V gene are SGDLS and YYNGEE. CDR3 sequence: CASSVVGSYNEQFF. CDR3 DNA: TGTGCCAGCAGCGTAGTAGGCAGTTACAATGAGCAGTTCTTC. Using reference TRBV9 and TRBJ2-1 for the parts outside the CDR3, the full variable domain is DSGVTQTPKHLITATGQRVTLRCSPRSGDLSVYWYQQSLDQGLQFLIQYYNGEERAKGNILERFSAQQFPDLHSELNLSSLELGDSALYFCASSVVGSYNEQFFGPGTRLTVL.

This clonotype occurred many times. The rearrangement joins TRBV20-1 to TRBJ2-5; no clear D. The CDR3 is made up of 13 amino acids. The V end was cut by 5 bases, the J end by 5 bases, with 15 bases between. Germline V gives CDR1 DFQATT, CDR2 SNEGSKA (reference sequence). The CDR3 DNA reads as TGCAGTGCTGGGCAGTATGTCGGCGAGACCCAGTACTTC. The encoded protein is CSAGQYVGETQYF.

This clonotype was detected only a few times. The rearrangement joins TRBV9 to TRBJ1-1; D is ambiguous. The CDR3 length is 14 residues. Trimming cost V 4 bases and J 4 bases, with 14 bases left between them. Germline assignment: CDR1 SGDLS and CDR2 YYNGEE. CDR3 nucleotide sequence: TGTGCCAGCAGCTTGGACGGACGGTCCACTGAAGCTTTCTTT. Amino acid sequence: CASSLDGRSTEAFF.

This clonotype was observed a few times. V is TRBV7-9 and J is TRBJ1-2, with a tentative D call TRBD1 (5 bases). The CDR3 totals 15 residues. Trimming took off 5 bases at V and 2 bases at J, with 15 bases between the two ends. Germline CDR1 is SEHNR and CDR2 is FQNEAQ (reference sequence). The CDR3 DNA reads TGTGCCAGCAGCCTAAGGGCAGGGCCCAACTATGGCTACACCTTC. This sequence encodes CASSLRAGPNYGYTF.

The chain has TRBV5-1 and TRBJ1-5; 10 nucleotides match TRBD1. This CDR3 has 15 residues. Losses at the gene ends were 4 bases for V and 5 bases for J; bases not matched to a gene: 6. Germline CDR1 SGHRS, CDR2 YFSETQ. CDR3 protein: CASSQAGTGDQPQHF. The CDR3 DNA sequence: TGCGCCAGCAGCCAAGCCGGGACAGGGGATCAGCCCCAGCATTTT.

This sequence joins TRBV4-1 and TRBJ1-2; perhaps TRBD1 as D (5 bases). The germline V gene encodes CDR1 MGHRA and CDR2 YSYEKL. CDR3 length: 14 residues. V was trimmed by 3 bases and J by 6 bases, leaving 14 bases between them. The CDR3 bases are TGCGCCAGCAGCCAGGGTCCGGGGCGAGATGGCTACACCTTC. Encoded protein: CASSQGPGRDGYTF.

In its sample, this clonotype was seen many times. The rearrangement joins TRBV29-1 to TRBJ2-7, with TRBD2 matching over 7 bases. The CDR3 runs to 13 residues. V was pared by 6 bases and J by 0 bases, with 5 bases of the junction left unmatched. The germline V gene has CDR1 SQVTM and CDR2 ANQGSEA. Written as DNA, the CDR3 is TGCAGCGTCTCCCGGACTAGCTCCTACGAGCAGTACTTC. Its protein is CSVSRTSSYEQYF.

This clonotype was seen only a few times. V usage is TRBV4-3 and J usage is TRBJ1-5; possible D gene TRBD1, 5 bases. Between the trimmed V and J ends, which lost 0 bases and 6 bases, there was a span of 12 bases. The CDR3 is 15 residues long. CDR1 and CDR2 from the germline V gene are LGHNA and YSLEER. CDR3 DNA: TGCGCCAGCAGCCAAGATCGTCAGGGCCTTCAGCCCCAGCATTTT. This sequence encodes CASSQDRQGLQPQHF.

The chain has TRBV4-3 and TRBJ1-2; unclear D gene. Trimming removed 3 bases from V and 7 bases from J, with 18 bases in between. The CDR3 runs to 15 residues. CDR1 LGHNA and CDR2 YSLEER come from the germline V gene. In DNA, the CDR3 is TGCGCCAGCAGCCACCCGGGAGGTAGCGGATCTGGCTACACCTTC. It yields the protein CASSHPGGSGSGYTF.

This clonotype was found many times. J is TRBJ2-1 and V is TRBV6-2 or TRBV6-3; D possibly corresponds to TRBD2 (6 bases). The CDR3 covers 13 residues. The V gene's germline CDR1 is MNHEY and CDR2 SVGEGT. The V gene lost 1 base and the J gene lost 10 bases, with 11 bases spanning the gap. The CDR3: CASSYLVAGEQFF. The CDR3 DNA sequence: TGTGCCAGCAGTTACTTGGTGGCGGGAGAGCAGTTCTTC.

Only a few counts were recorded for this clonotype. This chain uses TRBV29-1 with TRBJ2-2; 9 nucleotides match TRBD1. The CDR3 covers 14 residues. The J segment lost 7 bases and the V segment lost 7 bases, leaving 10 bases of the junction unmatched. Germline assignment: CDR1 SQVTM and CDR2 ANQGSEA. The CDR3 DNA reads TGCAGCGCTCGGCGGGACAGGGCTAGCGGGGAGCTGTTTTTT. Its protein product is CSARRDRASGELFF.

The CDR3 here is CASREQGYEQYF. The CDR3 DNA sequence: TGTGCCAGCAGGGAACAGGGCTACGAGCAGTACTTC. The chain is built from TRBV2 and TRBJ2-7; D possibly corresponds to TRBD1 (6 bases). V lost 6 bases and J lost 3, with 9 bases in between. The CDR3 is 12 residues long. Germline CDR1 and CDR2: SNHLY and FYNNEI.

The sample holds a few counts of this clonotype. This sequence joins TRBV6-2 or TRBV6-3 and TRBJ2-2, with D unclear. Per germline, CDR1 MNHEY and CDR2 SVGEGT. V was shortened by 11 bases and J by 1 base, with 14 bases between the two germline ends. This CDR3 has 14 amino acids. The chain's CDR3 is CACELGRNTGELFF. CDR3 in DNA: TGTGCCTGTGAGCTTGGACGGAACACCGGGGAGCTGTTTTTT.

The CDR3 DNA reads as TGTGCCAGCAGCCAAGGACTAGGGGAGGGCTATGGCTACACCTTC. Amino acid sequence: CASSQGLGEGYGYTF. The chain uses TRBV4-2 and TRBJ1-2; tentatively, D is TRBD1 (5 bases). The CDR3 loop spans 15 amino acids. Germline V gene lookup returns CDR1 LGHNA and CDR2 YNFKEQ. V was trimmed by 1 base and J by 4 bases, leaving 13 bases between them.

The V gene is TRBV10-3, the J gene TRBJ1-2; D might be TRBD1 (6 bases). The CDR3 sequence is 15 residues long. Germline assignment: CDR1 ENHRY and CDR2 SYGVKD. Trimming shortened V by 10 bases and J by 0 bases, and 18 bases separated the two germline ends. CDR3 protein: CATQTQGRANYGYTF. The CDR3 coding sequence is TGTGCCACCCAGACGCAGGGGAGAGCTAACTATGGCTACACCTTC.

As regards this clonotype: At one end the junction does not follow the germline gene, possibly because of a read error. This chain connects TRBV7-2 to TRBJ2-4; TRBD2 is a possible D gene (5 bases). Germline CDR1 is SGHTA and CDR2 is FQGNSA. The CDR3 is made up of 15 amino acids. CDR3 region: CASSLALGETNIQYF. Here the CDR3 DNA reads TGTGCCAGCAGCCTAGCCCTGGGAGAGACAAACATTCAGTACTTC. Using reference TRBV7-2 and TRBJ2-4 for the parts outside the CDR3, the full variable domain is GAGVSQSPSNKVTEKGKDVELRCDPISGHTALYWYRQSLGQGLEFLIYFQGNSAPDKSGLPSDRFSAERTGGSVSTLTIQRTQQEDSAVYLCASSLALGETNIQYFGAGTRLSVL.

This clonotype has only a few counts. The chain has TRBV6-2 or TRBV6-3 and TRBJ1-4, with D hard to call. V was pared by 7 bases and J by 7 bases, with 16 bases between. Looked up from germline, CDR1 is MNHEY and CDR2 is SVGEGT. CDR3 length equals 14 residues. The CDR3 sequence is CASTGRRLGEKLFF. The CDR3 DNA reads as TGTGCCAGCACCGGACGGCGCCTGGGTGAAAAACTGTTTTTT.

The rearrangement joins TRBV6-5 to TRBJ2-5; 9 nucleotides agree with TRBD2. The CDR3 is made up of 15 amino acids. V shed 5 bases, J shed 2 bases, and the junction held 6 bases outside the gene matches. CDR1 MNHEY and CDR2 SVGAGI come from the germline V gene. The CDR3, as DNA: TGTGCCAGCAGTGCCATTACTAGCGGGCAAGAGACCCAGTACTTC. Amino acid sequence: CASSAITSGQETQYF.

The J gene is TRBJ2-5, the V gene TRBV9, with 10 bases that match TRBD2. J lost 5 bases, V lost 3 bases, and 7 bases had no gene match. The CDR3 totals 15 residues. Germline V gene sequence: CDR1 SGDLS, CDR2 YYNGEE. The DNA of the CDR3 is TGTGCCAGCAGCGAGCGGGGGGGCTTTGAGGAGACCCAGTACTTC. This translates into CASSERGGFEETQYF.